This T cell receptor (beta chain) was sequenced during a study of CD8+ T cells in alopecia areata. Study in general: The study gave tofacitinib for 6 to 18 months, then 6 months off drug.

The CDR3 has 13 amino acids. CDR1 and CDR2 (germline): LNHNV, YYDKDF (reference sequence). V lost 5 bases and J 0 bases, leaving 8 bases between the germline ends. Regarding treatment: oral pan-JAK inhibitor, 5-10 mg twice daily. After isolation, RNA underwent reverse transcription to generate cDNA as the sequencing template. The repertoire was sequenced with immunoSEQ multiplex PCR; TCRdb's copy has only in-frame clones and lacks some. The sample has more than 90,000 clones, roughly two thirds seen once. Sequencing was performed on CD8+ T cells sorted from blood, taken at week 4, from a patient treated with tofacitinib. This TCR came from a human donor with alopecia areata. This chain connects TRBV15 to TRBJ2-7, with a weak D call TRBD1 (6 bases). In DNA, the CDR3 is TGTGCCACCAGCCCGGACAGCTCCTACGAGCAGTACTTC. Amino acids: CATSPDSSYEQYF.